Below are 11 T cell receptor beta chains sequenced from a single sample in a study of shared clonotypes between healthy human individuals. Sequencing used immunoSEQ multiplex PCR; TCRdb keeps in-frame clones, though not all of them. The table includes 640,000 or so clones, more than 70% detected once. Material: memory CD4+ T cells sorted from blood. Subset in this sample: CD45RA-negative fraction. The receptors derive from a woman under 40 in good health.

V usage is TRBV5-1 and J usage is TRBJ2-5; TRBD2 agrees at 11 bases. V shed 3 bases and J 6 bases; nucleotides not matched to a gene: 10. Looked up from germline, CDR1 is SGHRS and CDR2 is YFSETQ. This CDR3 is built from 16 residues. The CDR3 nucleotides read TGCGCCAGCAGCTCAACCCTTACTAGCGGGAGTAAGACCCAGTACTTC. Residues: CASSSTLTSGSKTQYF.

This clone has just one count. J is TRBJ2-5 and V is TRBV10-2; 9 positions match TRBD1. Germline CDR1 reads WSHSY; CDR2 reads SAAADI. The CDR3 is 18 residues long. Germline trimming cut 1 base from V and 4 bases from J; bases unmatched to any gene: 13. The CDR3 coding sequence is TGCGCCAGCAGTGAGTTCAAAACCGGGACAGGGATTGGAGAGACCCAGTACTTC. Protein sequence: CASSEFKTGTGIGETQYF.

In its sample, this clone was seen once. The genes are TRBV2 and TRBJ2-7; unclear D gene. Germline assignment: CDR1 SNHLY and CDR2 FYNNEI. The CDR3 totals 12 residues. The V end was cut by 5 bases, the J end by 2 bases, with 7 bases between. In DNA, the CDR3 is TGTGCCAGCAGTAAGAAGACCTACGAGCAGTACTTC. Encoded protein: CASSKKTYEQYF.

This clone was recorded once. CDR3 in amino acids: CASSVAGKTYEQYF. The CDR3 DNA is TGTGCCAGCAGTGTAGCGGGAAAGACCTACGAGCAGTACTTC. This chain uses TRBV7-2 with TRBJ2-7; TRBD2 aligns across 8 bases. V gave up 6 bases and J gave up 2 bases; unmatched junction bases: 6. The length of the CDR3 is 14 residues. From germline, CDR1 is SGHTA and CDR2 FQGNSA.

The V call is TRBV6-6, the J call TRBJ1-2; 7 nucleotides match TRBD1. CDR1 and CDR2 (germline): MNHNY, SVGAGI (reference sequence). V gave up 4 bases and J gave up 7 bases; unmatched junction bases: 6. The CDR3 contains 13 residues. The CDR3 loop is CASSLQGFGGYTF. CDR3 in DNA: TGTGCCAGCAGTTTACAGGGGTTCGGTGGCTACACCTTC.

The chain couples TRBV7-9 to TRBJ2-7; 14 nucleotides line up with TRBD2. V gave up 5 bases and J gave up 4 bases; unmatched junction bases: 7. The germline CDR1 and CDR2 sequences are SEHNR and FQNEAQ (reference sequence). The CDR3 is 16 amino acids. The CDR3 nucleotides read TGTGCCAGCAGCCTGGGGACTAGCGGGAGCCTGTACGAGCAGTACTTC. This codes for CASSLGTSGSLYEQYF. Full variable domain (remainder filled in from reference TRBV7-9 and TRBJ2-7): DTGVSQNPRHKITKRGQNVTFRCDPISEHNRLYWYRQTLGQGPEFLTYFQNEAQLEKSRLLSDRFSAERPKGSFSTLEIQRTEQGDSAMYLCASSLGTSGSLYEQYFGPGTRLTVT.

A few counts support this clone. The CDR3 sequence: CASRGQGQPQHF. The CDR3 DNA reads as TGTGCCAGCAGGGGTCAGGGTCAGCCCCAGCATTTT. The V and J genes are TRBV6-1 and TRBJ1-5; tentative D call: TRBD1 (5 bases). Between the trimmed V and J ends, which lost 6 bases and 6 bases, there was a span of 9 bases. Germline V gives CDR1 MNHNS, CDR2 SASEGT. This CDR3 contains 12 residues.

The V gene is TRBV6-5, the J gene TRBJ2-3; 9 nucleotides align to TRBD2. Germline V gene data show CDR1 as MNHEY and CDR2 as SVGAGI. This CDR3 has 15 residues. The V gene end was trimmed by 4 bases and the J gene end by 2 bases; junction bases not matched to a gene: 4. In nucleotides, the CDR3 is TGTGCCAGCAGTTCTCCTAGCGGGAACACAGATACGCAGTATTTT. Its translation is CASSSPSGNTDTQYF.

A few counts support this clone. V is TRBV7-2 and J is TRBJ1-4; D unclear. Between the trimmed V and J ends, which lost 3 bases and 5 bases, there was a span of 4 bases. Germline loops: CDR1 SGHTA, CDR2 FQGNSA. The CDR3 runs to 12 residues. CDR3 in DNA: TGTGCCAGCAGCTTTAGGAATGAAAAACTGTTTTTT. Translated: CASSFRNEKLFF. Full variable domain (rest looked up from reference TRBV7-2 and TRBJ1-4): GAGVSQSPSNKVTEKGKDVELRCDPISGHTALYWYRQSLGQGLEFLIYFQGNSAPDKSGLPSDRFSAERTGGSVSTLTIQRTQQEDSAVYLCASSFRNEKLFFGSGTQLSVL.

The chain carries TRBV27 and TRBJ2-7; TRBD1 might be the D (5 bases). Trimming took 4 bases from V and 4 from J, leaving 11 bases between them. The CDR3 runs to 13 residues. CDR1 and CDR2 (germline): MNHEY, SMNVEV (reference sequence). As DNA, the CDR3 is TGTGCCAGCAGTTCCTGGACAAAATACGAGCAGTACTTC. Its translation: CASSSWTKYEQYF.

The chain recombines TRBV30 with TRBJ2-7; TRBD2 might be the D (5 bases). The CDR3 sequence is 13 residues long. Germline lookup yields CDR1 GTSNPN and CDR2 SVGIG (reference sequence). The V and J ends lost 0 bases and 7 bases respectively, with 13 bases between them. In DNA form, the CDR3 reads TGTGCCTGGAGTGTTCTGGTTTCGGGAGAGCAGTACTTC. This sequence encodes CAWSVLVSGEQYF.